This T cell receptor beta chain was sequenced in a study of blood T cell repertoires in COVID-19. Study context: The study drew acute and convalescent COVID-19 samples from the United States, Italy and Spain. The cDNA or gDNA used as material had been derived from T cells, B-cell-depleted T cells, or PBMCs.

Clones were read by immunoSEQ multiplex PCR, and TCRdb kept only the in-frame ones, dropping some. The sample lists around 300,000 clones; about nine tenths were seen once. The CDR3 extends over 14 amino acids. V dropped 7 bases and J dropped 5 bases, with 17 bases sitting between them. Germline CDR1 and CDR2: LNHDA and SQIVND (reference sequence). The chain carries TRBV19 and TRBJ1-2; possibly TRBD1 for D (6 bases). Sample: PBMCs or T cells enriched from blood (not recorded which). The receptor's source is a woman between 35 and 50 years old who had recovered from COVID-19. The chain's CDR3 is CASTPGGQGYGYTF. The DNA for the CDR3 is TGTGCCAGTACCCCGGGGGGGCAGGGGTATGGCTACACCTTC.